The T cell receptor (beta chain) described here comes from a study of blood T cell repertoires in COVID-19. Whole-study context: Samples representing acute and convalescent COVID-19 were sourced from the United States, Italy and Spain. Nucleic acid was either cDNA or gDNA, and it came from T cells, B-cell-depleted T cells, or PBMCs.

The ends were cut back, 3 bases at V and 0 bases at J, with 9 bases in the middle. CDR1 is SGHTA and CDR2 is FQGNSA in the germline V gene. This CDR3 is 15 amino acids long. This clone was picked up one time. Profiled with immunoSEQ multiplex PCR; TCRdb holds only in-frame clones, not every one. The sample yields around 180,000 clones, roughly 70% seen once. This receptor was obtained from a woman of 80 years or more with acute or convalescent COVID-19. V gene TRBV7-2 combines with J gene TRBJ1-5; a weak D match, TRBD1 (6 bases). The specimen sequenced was peripheral blood. The CDR3 sequence is CASSFGTTSNQPQHF. CDR3 DNA: TGTGCCAGCAGCTTCGGGACAACTAGCAATCAGCCCCAGCATTTT.